This T cell receptor beta chain was profiled in a study of Ad26.COV2.S vaccination and SARS-CoV-2 variants. Regarding the study as a whole: People given the vaccine had a wider spike-specific TCR breadth than placebo recipients did.

Of note for this clone: The antigen remains undetermined.

TCRdb's table, derived via immunoSEQ multiplex PCR, lists solely in-frame clones and lacks some. The table includes 150,000 to 200,000 clones, approximately 90% detected once. Germline CDR1 is DFQATT and CDR2 is SNEGSKA (reference sequence). The CDR3 has 9 amino acids. Trimming removed 6 bases at V and 10 bases at J, with 7 bases between. The sequenced sample was peripheral blood, obtained after recovery from COVID-19. The chain recombines TRBV20-1 with TRBJ2-1; no reliable D call. This TCR came from a human donor who had recovered from COVID-19. The CDR3 loop reads CSATDEQFF. In nucleotides, the CDR3 is TGCAGTGCAACGGACGAGCAGTTCTTC.